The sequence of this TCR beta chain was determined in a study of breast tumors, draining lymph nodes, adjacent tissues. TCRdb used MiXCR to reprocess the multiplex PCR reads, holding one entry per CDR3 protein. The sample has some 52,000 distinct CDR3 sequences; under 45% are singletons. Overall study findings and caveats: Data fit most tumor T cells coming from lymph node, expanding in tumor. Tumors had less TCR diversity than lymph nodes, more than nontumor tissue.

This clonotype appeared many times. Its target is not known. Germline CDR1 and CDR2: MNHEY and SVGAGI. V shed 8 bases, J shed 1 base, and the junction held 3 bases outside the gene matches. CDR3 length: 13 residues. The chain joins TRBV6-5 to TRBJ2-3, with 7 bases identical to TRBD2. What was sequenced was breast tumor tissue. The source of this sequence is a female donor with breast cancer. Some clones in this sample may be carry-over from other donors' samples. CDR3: CASGRGGTDTQYF. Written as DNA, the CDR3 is TGTGCCAGCGGTCGGGGGGGCACAGATACGCAGTATTTT.